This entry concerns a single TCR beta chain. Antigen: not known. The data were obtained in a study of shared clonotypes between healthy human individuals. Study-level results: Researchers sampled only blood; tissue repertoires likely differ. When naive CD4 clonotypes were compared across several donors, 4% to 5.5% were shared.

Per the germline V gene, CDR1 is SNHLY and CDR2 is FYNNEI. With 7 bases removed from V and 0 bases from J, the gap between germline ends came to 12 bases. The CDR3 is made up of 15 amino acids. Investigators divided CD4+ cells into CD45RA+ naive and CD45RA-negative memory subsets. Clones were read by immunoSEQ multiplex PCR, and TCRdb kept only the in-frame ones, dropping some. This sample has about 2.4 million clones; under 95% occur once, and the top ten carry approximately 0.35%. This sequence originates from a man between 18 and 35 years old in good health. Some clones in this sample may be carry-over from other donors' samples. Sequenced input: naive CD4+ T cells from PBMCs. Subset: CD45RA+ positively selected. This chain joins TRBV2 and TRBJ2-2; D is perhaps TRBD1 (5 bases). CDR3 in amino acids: CASKGNLANTGELFF. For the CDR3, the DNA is TGTGCCAGCAAGGGGAACTTGGCGAACACCGGGGAGCTGTTTTTT.